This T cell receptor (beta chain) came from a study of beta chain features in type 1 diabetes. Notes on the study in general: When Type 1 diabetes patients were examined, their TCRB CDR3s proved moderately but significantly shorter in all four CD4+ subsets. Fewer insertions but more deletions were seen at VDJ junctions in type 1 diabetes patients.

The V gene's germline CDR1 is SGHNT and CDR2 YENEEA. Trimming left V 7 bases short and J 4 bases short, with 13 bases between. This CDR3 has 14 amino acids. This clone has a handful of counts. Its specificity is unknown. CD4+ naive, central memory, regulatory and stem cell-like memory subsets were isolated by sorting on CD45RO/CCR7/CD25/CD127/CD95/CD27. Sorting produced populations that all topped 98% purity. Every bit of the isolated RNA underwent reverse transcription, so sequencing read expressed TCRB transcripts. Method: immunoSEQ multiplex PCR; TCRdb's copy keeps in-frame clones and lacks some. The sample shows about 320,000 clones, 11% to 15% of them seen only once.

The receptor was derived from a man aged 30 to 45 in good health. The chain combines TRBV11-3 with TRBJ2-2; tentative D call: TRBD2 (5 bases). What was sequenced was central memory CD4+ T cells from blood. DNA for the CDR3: TGTGCCAGCAAGTATGGAGGTCGCACCGGGGAGCTGTTTTTT. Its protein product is CASKYGGRTGELFF. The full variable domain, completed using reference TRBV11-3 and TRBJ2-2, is EAGVVQSPRYKIIEKKQPVAFWCNPISGHNTLYWYLQNLGQGPELLIRYENEEAVDDSQLPKDRFSAERLKGVDSTLKIQPAELGDSAVYLCASKYGGRTGELFFGEGSRLTVL.